The 27 T cell receptor beta chains given below trace back to one sample, sequenced in a study of Tregs in tolerant kidney transplant recipients. Method: immunoSEQ multiplex PCR; TCRdb's copy keeps in-frame clones and lacks some. The repertoire shows roughly 50,000 clones; the top ten hold roughly 0.8%. Source: CD4+ T cells from blood, taken before the transplant. These receptors all stem from a human donor who received a combined kidney and bone marrow transplant.

About this clone: The read is 3 residues too short to cover the CDR3 end, so that end is filled in from the germline J gene. The chain combines TRBV7-8 with TRBJ1-2; TRBD1 aligns across 7 bases. Germline V gene sequence: CDR1 SGHVS, CDR2 FQNEAQ. The CDR3 extends over 17 amino acids. This chain's CDR3 is CASSLEVDRPLMGGYTF. The CDR3 DNA, read in part, is TGTGCCAGCAGCTTAGAGGTGGACAGGCCCCTCATGGGGGGC. Supplemented by reference TRBV7-8 and TRBJ1-2, the full variable domain reads GAGVSQSPRYKVAKRGQDVALRCDPISGHVSLFWYQQALGQGPEFLTYFQNEAQLDKSGLPSDRFFAERPEGSVSTLKIQRTQQEDSAVYLCASSLEVDRPLMGGYTFGSGTRLTVV.

As for this clone: With the read ending 3 residues before the CDR3 end, the germline J gene is used to fill in that end. This sequence joins TRBV19 and TRBJ2-7; D might be TRBD1 (6 bases). CDR1 and CDR2 (germline): LNHDA, SQIVND (reference sequence). This CDR3 has 15 residues. V gave up 1 base and J gave up 2 bases, with 12 bases separating them. CDR3 amino acids: CASSIGQGRAYEQYF. The DNA read from the CDR3 is TGTGCCAGTAGTATAGGTCAGGGGCGCGCCTACGAG.

In regard to this clone: The DNA ends 3 residues before the CDR3 does, and the rest of the CDR3 is filled in from the germline J gene. The genes are TRBV5-5 and TRBJ1-2; D is unresolved. The CDR3 runs to 13 residues. V was cut by 3 bases and J by 4 bases, with 10 bases left in between. From germline, CDR1 is SGHKS and CDR2 YYEKEE (reference sequence). The part of the CDR3 DNA that was read is TGTGCCAGCAGCTCCCTCTTCTTCTATGGC. This gives the protein CASSSLFFYG. The entire CDR3 is CASSSLFFYGYTF. The full variable domain, completed using reference TRBV5-5 and TRBJ1-2, is DAGVTQSPTHLIKTRGQQVTLRCSPISGHKSVSWYQQVLGQGPQFIFQYYEKEERGRGNFPDRFSARQFPNYSSELNVNALLLGDSALYLCASSSLFFYGYTFGSGTRLTVV.

About this clone: With the read ending 3 residues before the CDR3 end, the germline J gene is used to fill in that end. The chain couples TRBV6-1 to TRBJ1-2; no firm D call. CDR1 is MNHNS and CDR2 is SASEGT in the germline V gene. There are 16 residues in the CDR3. The CDR3 DNA, read in part, is TGTGCCAGCAGTGAAGAGAGGGTCTTCCCGACGGGGGGC. Its protein product is CASSEERVFPTGG. The CDR3 in full is CASSEERVFPTGGYTF.

Concerning this clone itself: The read comes to an end 3 residues before the CDR3 does, leaving the germline J gene to fill in the end. This chain links TRBV7-2 with TRBJ2-2; 7 bases map to TRBD2. The CDR3 contains 15 residues. Germline V CDR1 and CDR2: SGHTA, FQGNSA. The J segment lost 5 bases and the V segment lost 7 bases, leaving 10 bases of the junction unmatched. This CDR3 reads CASIPPQGGTGELFF. The sequenced part of the CDR3 DNA is TGTGCCAGCATCCCCCCCCAGGGAGGGACCGGGGAG.

On this clone: The read gets to within 3 residues of the CDR3 end, and the germline J gene fills in the rest. The genes are TRBV7-2 and TRBJ2-7, with a tentative D call TRBD2 (6 bases). Trimming stripped 2 bases from V and 0 bases from J, with 11 bases between. The germline V gene encodes CDR1 SGHTA and CDR2 FQGNSA. The CDR3 extends over 15 amino acids. CDR3 DNA, as far as it was read: TGTGCCAGCAGCTTAATTGGCGGGGTCTCCTACGAG. Translation: CASSLIGGVSYE. The complete CDR3 reads CASSLIGGVSYEQYF.

About this clone: The CDR3 extends 3 residues past the end of the read, so its final part is completed from the germline J gene. The V gene is TRBV29-1, the J gene TRBJ2-7, with D possibly being TRBD1 (6 bases). Per the germline V gene, CDR1 is SQVTM and CDR2 is ANQGSEA. The CDR3 covers 13 residues. V was trimmed by 1 base and J by 0 bases, leaving 7 bases between them. Partial CDR3 DNA: TGCAGCGTTGAAGGGGACATCTCCTACGAG. Translating gives CSVEGDISYE. The CDR3 as a whole reads CSVEGDISYEQYF.

As regards this clone: The sequenced fragment ends 3 residues before the CDR3 boundary, so the rest is inferred from the germline J gene. The chain combines TRBV5-1 with TRBJ1-1; 8 bases map to TRBD1. The V and J ends lost 3 bases and 4 bases, in that order; junction bases with no gene match: 2. Germline values: CDR1 SGHRS, CDR2 YFSETQ. This CDR3 region has 13 residues. CDR3 in amino acids: CASSWTGTTEAFF. CDR3 bases read: TGCGCCAGCAGCTGGACAGGGACCACTGAA.

Of note for this clone: The read ends 3 residues before the CDR3 terminus; that terminus is restored from the germline J gene. V usage is TRBV5-1 and J usage is TRBJ1-4; 10 nucleotides match TRBD1. Trimming removed 5 bases from V and 8 bases from J; junction bases left unmatched: 12. The germline CDR1 and CDR2 sequences are SGHRS and YFSETQ. The CDR3 has 16 residues. The CDR3 region is CASRRTTGTGVEKLFF. Incomplete CDR3 DNA: TGCGCCAGCAGGAGGACCACCGGGACAGGGGTCGAAAAA.

In the case of this clone: The CDR3 end is not reached by the read, which stops 3 residues before it; the germline J gene fills it in. This chain links TRBV5-1 with TRBJ1-2; D not certain. The CDR3 contains 12 residues. V lost 4 bases to trimming and J lost 4 bases, with 8 bases between them. CDR1 and CDR2 from the germline V gene are SGHRS and YFSETQ. Here the CDR3 reads CASSPEGYGYTF. The part of the CDR3 DNA that was read is TGCGCCAGCAGCCCGGAGGGCTATGGC.

Comments on this clone: The read comes to an end 3 residues before the CDR3 does, leaving the germline J gene to fill in the end. This chain joins TRBV5-1 and TRBJ1-2; no firm D call. CDR1 SGHRS and CDR2 YFSETQ come from the germline V gene. This CDR3 comprises 13 residues. Incomplete CDR3 DNA: TGCGCCAGCAGCTTGGCCTCCCAGGAAGGT. Translated: CASSLASQEG. Given in full, the CDR3 is CASSLASQEGYTF.

Points on this clone: The observed sequence ends 3 residues before the CDR3 terminus, with the missing tail filled in from the germline J gene. V usage is TRBV18 and J usage is TRBJ2-2; D may be TRBD2 (6 bases). There are 15 residues in the CDR3. The V gene's germline CDR1 is KGHSH and CDR2 LQKENI. V lost 6 bases and J lost 1, with 12 bases in between. The CDR3 is CASSETGGNTGELFF. CDR3 DNA (partial): TGTGCCAGCTCGGAGACCGGGGGGAACACCGGGGAG.

Note on this clone: The read comes to an end 3 residues before the CDR3 does, leaving the germline J gene to fill in the end. The V gene is TRBV5-6, the J gene TRBJ1-2; TRBD1 is a possible D gene (6 bases). Germline V gene lookup returns CDR1 SGHDT and CDR2 YYEEEE. Trimming cost V 5 bases and J 4 bases, with 15 bases left between them. This CDR3 comprises 14 residues. The CDR3 is CASRLGGQIYGYTF. CDR3 DNA, as far as it was read: TGTGCCAGCAGGCTCGGAGGACAGATCTATGGC.

Regarding this clone: The read terminates 3 residues ahead of where the CDR3 ends, so the germline J gene completes it. The chain combines TRBV7-2 with TRBJ2-2; 9 bases are shared with TRBD1. The CDR3 has 14 amino acids. Unmatched junction bases numbered 3, after V lost 5 bases and J lost 5 bases. The V gene's germline CDR1 is SGHTA and CDR2 FQGNSA. CDR3 residues: CASSRDRATGELFF. Partial CDR3 DNA: TGTGCCAGCAGCCGGGACAGGGCGACCGGGGAG.

Details on this clone: The read finishes 3 residues shy of the CDR3 end, and the germline J gene is used to complete it. The J gene is TRBJ2-1, the V gene TRBV20-1; 7 bases map to TRBD2. The V segment lost 6 bases and the J segment 8 bases; nucleotides outside the gene matches: 16. This CDR3 is 15 amino acids long. CDR1 and CDR2 (germline): DFQATT, SNEGSKA (reference sequence). CDR3 sequence reads: CSADGAGSVRDEQFF. CDR3 DNA, as far as it was read: TGCAGTGCGGATGGAGCGGGATCAGTTCGGGATGAG.

Notes on this clone: The CDR3 is cut off 3 residues early in the read; its end comes from the germline J gene. This chain links TRBV6-2 or TRBV6-3 with TRBJ2-5; the match to TRBD1 covers 9 bases. The CDR3 runs to 16 residues. Losses at the gene ends were 5 bases for V and 1 base for J; bases not matched to a gene: 8. In germline, CDR1 is MNHEY, CDR2 SVGEGT. The CDR3 bases that were read are TGTGCCAGCAGTAGCCGGACAGGGGTCGGCCAAGAGACC. This encodes CASSSRTGVGQET. Given in full, the CDR3 is CASSSRTGVGQETQYF.

CDR3 residues: CASSFRDLNTEAFF. The covered CDR3 bases are TGTGCCAGCAGCTTCAGGGATCTTAACACTGAA. The J gene is TRBJ1-1, the V gene TRBV7-9; TRBD1 might be the D (5 bases). The CDR3 end is not reached by the read, which stops 3 residues before it; the germline J gene fills it in. The CDR3 is 14 residues long. Trimming removed 3 bases from V and 2 bases from J, with 10 bases in between. From germline, CDR1 is SEHNR and CDR2 FQNEAQ (reference sequence).

Concerning this clone itself: The read comes to an end 3 residues before the CDR3 does, leaving the germline J gene to fill in the end. V gene TRBV20-1 combines with J gene TRBJ2-2; a possible D gene is TRBD2 (5 bases). The germline V and J ends were trimmed by 3 bases and 1 base, with 15 bases remaining between them. The CDR3 sequence is 16 residues long. CDR1 and CDR2 (germline): DFQATT, SNEGSKA (reference sequence). Partial CDR3 DNA: TGCAGTGCTAGGATGGCGCTAGCACTGAACACCGGGGAG. It specifies CSARMALALNTGE. The CDR3, in full, reads CSARMALALNTGELFF.

Notes on this clone: Read coverage stops 3 residues before the CDR3 terminus; the germline J gene supplies the remainder. V gene TRBV29-1 combines with J gene TRBJ2-3; D is unclear. CDR1 and CDR2 from the germline V gene are SQVTM and ANQGSEA. The CDR3 loop spans 14 amino acids. The V end was cut by 3 bases, the J end by 6 bases, with 16 bases between. CDR3 amino acids: CSVERDSRRDTQYF. Partial CDR3 DNA: TGCAGCGTTGAGAGAGATAGTAGGCGGGATACG.

Turning to this clone: The read is 3 residues too short to cover the CDR3 end, so that end is filled in from the germline J gene. The chain joins TRBV18 to TRBJ1-5, with 7 bases lining up with TRBD1. The CDR3 runs to 15 residues. Germline V gene sequence: CDR1 KGHSH, CDR2 LQKENI. J was trimmed by 4 bases and V by 5 bases; bases with no gene match: 8. The CDR3 bases that were read are TGTGCCAGCTCAGAAAACAGGGGCCCGAATCAGCCC. This gives the protein CASSENRGPNQP. The full CDR3 protein reads CASSENRGPNQPQHF.

The sequenced part of the CDR3 DNA is TGTGCCAGCAGTGAAGCGCGGGGGTTCATGAACACTGAA. Amino acids: CASSEARGFMNTE. The complete CDR3 reads CASSEARGFMNTEAFF. The V and J genes are TRBV6-1 and TRBJ1-1; possibly TRBD1 for D (5 bases). Coverage ceases 3 residues before the CDR3 finishes, and the germline J gene fills in the end. V was shortened by 0 bases and J by 0 bases, with 11 bases between the two germline ends. This CDR3 spans 16 amino acids. The germline CDR1 and CDR2 sequences are MNHNS and SASEGT.

As regards this clone: The read terminates 3 residues ahead of where the CDR3 ends, so the germline J gene completes it. The V gene is TRBV29-1, the J gene TRBJ2-5, with 8 bases matching TRBD2. Looked up from germline, CDR1 is SQVTM and CDR2 is ANQGSEA. This CDR3 contains 12 residues. J lost 5 bases, V lost 7 bases, and 6 bases had no gene match. CDR3 DNA, as far as it was read: TGCAGCGCTTCCGGGGGGGAGGAGACC. The encoded protein is CSASGGEET. The CDR3 in its entirety is CSASGGEETQYF.

Note on this clone: The read is 3 residues too short to cover the CDR3 end, so that end is filled in from the germline J gene. The chain links TRBV5-1 to TRBJ1-4; 10 nucleotides line up with TRBD1. In germline, CDR1 is SGHRS, CDR2 YFSETQ. This CDR3 comprises 15 residues. The V segment lost 4 bases and the J segment 8 bases; nucleotides outside the gene matches: 8. CDR3 DNA (partial): TGCGCCAGCAGCACAGGGACAGGGGTAGGAGAAAAA. It encodes CASSTGTGVGEK. The CDR3, in full, reads CASSTGTGVGEKLFF.

About this clone itself: The missing CDR3 end, 3 residues past where the read stops, is filled in from the germline J gene. This rearrangement joins TRBV2 to TRBJ1-6; 9 bases match TRBD1. The CDR3 sequence is 16 residues long. CDR1 is SNHLY, CDR2 FYNNEI, per germline. The V segment lost 7 bases and the J segment 4 bases; nucleotides outside the gene matches: 8. CDR3 DNA, as far as it was read: TGTGCCAGCACCCCGGGACAGGGACGTTATAATTCACCC. This gives the protein CASTPGQGRYNSP. The full CDR3 protein reads CASTPGQGRYNSPLHF.

As concerns this clone: The read ends 3 residues early relative to the CDR3; the germline J gene fills the gap. The chain is built from TRBV10-3 and TRBJ2-4; D is unresolved. The germline V gene has CDR1 ENHRY and CDR2 SYGVKD. Trimming took off 2 bases at V and 0 bases at J, with 5 bases between the two ends. The CDR3 runs 14 residues. CDR3 DNA (partial): TGTGCCATCAGTGAGCCGGTAGCCAAAAACATT. Amino acids: CAISEPVAKNI. The complete CDR3 reads CAISEPVAKNIQYF.

Of note for this clone: Sequencing ends 3 residues short of the CDR3 end; the germline J gene provides the rest. The rearrangement links TRBV7-2 to TRBJ2-7; D is uncertain. Germline CDR1 reads SGHTA; CDR2 reads FQGNSA. This CDR3 has 14 amino acids. The ends were cut back, 5 bases at V and 4 bases at J, with 15 bases in the middle. The sequenced part of the CDR3 DNA is TGTGCCAGCAGCCAAGTGGGTCAGGAGTACGAG. Residues: CASSQVGQEYE. The full CDR3 is CASSQVGQEYEQYF.

Concerning this clone itself: Read sequence stops 3 residues before the CDR3 end, and the germline J gene provides the missing end. The chain uses TRBV5-6 and TRBJ1-2; TRBD1 aligns across 7 bases. CDR3 length: 15 residues. V shed 0 bases, J shed 4 bases, and the junction held 6 bases outside the gene matches. In germline, CDR1 is SGHDT, CDR2 YYEEEE. CDR3: CASSLGQGYVYGYTF. The CDR3 bases that were read are TGTGCCAGCAGCTTGGGACAGGGTTACGTCTATGGC.